This TCR beta chain was documented in a study of T-cell memory formation after mild COVID-19. Study details: Clustering of TCRs was largely donor specific.

The V end lost 9 bases, the J end lost 7 bases, and 9 bases lay between the germline ends. This CDR3 has 11 amino acids. Germline V CDR1 and CDR2: KGHDR, SFDVKD. With regard to this clonotype: Its antigen is not known.

Study observations and caveats: Second-wave clones that peaked on day 37 lacked confirmed SARS-CoV-2 specificity. In pre-infection memory, a portion of responding clones appeared, which suggested that cross-reactive memory joined.

The TCR alpha and TCR beta cDNA libraries, bearing sample barcodes and UMIs, were generated by 5'RACE using constant-segment primers. From the 5' RACE reads, TCRdb called clonotypes with MiXCR, one entry per CDR3 protein. The data hold about 400,000 distinct CDR3 sequences, with more than 20% observed a single time. V usage is TRBV24-1 and J usage is TRBJ1-5; D is ambiguous. The sequenced sample consisted of PBMCs or a T cell subset sorted from them (not recorded which). The sequence was obtained from an adult woman who had mild COVID-19 (a few samples of this study predate the infection). Cell type and time point are not known. CDR3 sequence (DNA): TGTGCCACCGGGGAGTTCCAGCCCCAGCATTTT. Translated: CATGEFQPQHF.